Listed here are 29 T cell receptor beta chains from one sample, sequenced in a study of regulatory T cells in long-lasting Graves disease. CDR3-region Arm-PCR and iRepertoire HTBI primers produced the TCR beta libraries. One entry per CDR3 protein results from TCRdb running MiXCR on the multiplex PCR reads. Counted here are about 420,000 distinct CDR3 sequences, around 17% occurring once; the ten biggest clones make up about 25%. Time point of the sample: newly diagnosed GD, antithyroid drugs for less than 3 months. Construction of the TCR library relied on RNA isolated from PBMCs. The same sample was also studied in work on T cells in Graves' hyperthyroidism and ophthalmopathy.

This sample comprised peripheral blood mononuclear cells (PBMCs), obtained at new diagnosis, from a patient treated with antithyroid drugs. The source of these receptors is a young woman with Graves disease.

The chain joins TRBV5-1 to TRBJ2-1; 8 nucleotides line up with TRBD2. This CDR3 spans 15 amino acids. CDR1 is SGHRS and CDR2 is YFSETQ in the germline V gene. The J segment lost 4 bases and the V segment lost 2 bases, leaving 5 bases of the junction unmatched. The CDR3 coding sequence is TGCGCCAGCAGCTTCCGAGCGGGGGTTTACAATGAGCAGTTCTTC. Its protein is CASSFRAGVYNEQFF. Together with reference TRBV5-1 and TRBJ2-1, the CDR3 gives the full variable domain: KAGVTQTPRYLIKTRGQQVTLSCSPISGHRSVSWYQQTPGQGLQFLFEYFSETQRNKGNFPGRFSGRQFSNSRSEMNVSTLELGDSALYLCASSFRAGVYNEQFFGPGTRLTVL.

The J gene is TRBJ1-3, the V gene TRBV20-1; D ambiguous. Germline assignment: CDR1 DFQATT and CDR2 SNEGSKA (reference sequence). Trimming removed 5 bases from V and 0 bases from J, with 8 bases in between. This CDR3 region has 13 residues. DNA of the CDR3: TGCAGTGCTCTCACAGACTCTGGAAACACCATATATTTT. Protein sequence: CSALTDSGNTIYF.

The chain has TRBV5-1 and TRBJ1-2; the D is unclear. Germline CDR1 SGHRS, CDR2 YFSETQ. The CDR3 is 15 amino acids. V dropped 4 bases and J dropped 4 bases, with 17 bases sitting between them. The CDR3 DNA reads TGCGCCAGCAGCCTCCGGGGTCAAACTGGCTATGGCTACACCTTC. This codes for CASSLRGQTGYGYTF.

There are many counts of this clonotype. The CDR3 DNA reads as TGTGCCAGCAGCTTAGAAAAGACCGGGGAGCTGTTTTTT. This translates into CASSLEKTGELFF. The rearrangement joins TRBV7-9 to TRBJ2-2, with no clear D. V was shortened by 1 base and J by 5 bases, with 5 bases between the two germline ends. This CDR3 comprises 13 residues. Germline-derived CDR1 and CDR2 are SEHNR and FQNEAQ (reference sequence).

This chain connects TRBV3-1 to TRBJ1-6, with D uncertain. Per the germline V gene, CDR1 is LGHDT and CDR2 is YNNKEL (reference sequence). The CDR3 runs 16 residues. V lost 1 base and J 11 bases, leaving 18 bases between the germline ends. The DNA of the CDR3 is TGTGCCAGCAGCCAAGCGGTGCGAGTTTTGGGAACACCCCTCCACTTT. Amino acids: CASSQAVRVLGTPLHF.

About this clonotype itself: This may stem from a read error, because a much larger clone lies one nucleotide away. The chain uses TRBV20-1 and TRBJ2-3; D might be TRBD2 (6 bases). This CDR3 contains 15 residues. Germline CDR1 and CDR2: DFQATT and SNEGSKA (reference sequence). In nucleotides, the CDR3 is TGCAGTGCTAGGGCCGGGACTCCCTTCACAGATATGCAGTATTTT. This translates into CSARAGTPFTDMQYF.

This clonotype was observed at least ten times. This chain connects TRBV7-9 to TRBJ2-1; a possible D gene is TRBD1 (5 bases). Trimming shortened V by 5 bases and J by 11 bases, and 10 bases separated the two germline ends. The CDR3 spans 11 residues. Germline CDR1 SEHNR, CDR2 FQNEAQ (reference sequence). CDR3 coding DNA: TGTGCCAGCAGCCCGGACACTAAGCAGTTCTTC. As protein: CASSPDTKQFF.

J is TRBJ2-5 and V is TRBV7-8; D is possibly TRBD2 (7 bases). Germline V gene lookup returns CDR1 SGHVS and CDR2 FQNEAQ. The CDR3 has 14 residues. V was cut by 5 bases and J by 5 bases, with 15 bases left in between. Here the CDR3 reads CASSPRGGKETQYF. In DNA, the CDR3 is TGTGCCAGCAGCCCTAGGGGGGGGAAGGAGACCCAGTACTTC.

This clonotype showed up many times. CDR3 in amino acids: CASSDTGGAYADTQYF. The CDR3 DNA sequence: TGTGCCAGCAGCGATACAGGGGGCGCTTATGCAGATACGCAGTATTTT. The chain employs TRBV28 and TRBJ2-3; TRBD1 agrees at 9 bases. V lost 6 bases, J lost 4 bases, and 11 bases stayed unmatched. The CDR3 is made up of 16 amino acids. Germline-derived CDR1 and CDR2 are MDHEN and SYDVKM.

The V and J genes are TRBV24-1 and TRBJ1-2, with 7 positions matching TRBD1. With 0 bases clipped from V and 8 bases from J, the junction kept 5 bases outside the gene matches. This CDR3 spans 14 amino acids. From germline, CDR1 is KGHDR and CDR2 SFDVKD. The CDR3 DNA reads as TGTGCCACCAGTGATTTGGACAGGGAGGTCGGCTACACCTTC. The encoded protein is CATSDLDREVGYTF.

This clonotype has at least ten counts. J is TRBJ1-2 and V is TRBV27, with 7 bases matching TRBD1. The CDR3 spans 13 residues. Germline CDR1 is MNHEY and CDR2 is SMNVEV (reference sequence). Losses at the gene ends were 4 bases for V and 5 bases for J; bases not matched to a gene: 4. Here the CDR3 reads CASSSLTGYGYTF. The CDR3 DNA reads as TGTGCCAGCAGTTCCTTGACAGGGTATGGCTACACCTTC.

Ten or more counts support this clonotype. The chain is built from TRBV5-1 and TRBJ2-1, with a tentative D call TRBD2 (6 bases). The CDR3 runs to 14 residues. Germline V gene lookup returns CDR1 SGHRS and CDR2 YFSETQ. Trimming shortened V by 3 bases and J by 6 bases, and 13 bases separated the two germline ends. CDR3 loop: CASSSSGTVNEQFF. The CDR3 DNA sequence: TGCGCCAGCAGCTCTTCTGGGACTGTCAATGAGCAGTTCTTC.

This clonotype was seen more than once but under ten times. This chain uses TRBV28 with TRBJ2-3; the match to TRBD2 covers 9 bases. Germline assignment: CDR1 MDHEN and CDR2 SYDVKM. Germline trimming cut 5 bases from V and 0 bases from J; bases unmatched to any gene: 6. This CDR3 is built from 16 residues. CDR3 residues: CASSGRLAESTDTQYF. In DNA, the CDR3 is TGTGCCAGCAGTGGCCGACTAGCGGAAAGCACAGATACGCAGTATTTT.

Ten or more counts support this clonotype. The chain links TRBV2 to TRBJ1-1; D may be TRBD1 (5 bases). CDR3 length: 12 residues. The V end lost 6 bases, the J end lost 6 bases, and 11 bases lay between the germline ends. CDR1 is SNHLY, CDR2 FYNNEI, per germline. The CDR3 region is CASRDKAPEAFF. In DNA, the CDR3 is TGTGCCAGCAGGGACAAGGCCCCTGAAGCTTTCTTT.

DNA of the CDR3: TGCGCCAGCAGCCAAATCCGGAGCGAGCCCCAGCATTTT. Translated: CASSQIRSEPQHF. The rearrangement links TRBV4-1 to TRBJ1-5, with unresolved D. Germline V gene sequence: CDR1 MGHRA, CDR2 YSYEKL. The CDR3 has 13 residues. Deletions cut 2 bases from V and 8 bases from J, with 10 bases between.

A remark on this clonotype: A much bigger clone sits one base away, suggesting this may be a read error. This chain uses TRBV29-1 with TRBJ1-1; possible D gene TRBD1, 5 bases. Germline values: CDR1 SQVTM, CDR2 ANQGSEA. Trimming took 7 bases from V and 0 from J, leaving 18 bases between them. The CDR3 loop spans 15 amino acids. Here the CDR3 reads CSGCNQGGVNTEAFF. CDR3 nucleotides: TGCAGCGGTTGTAACCAGGGAGGGGTGAACACTGAAGCTTTCTTT.

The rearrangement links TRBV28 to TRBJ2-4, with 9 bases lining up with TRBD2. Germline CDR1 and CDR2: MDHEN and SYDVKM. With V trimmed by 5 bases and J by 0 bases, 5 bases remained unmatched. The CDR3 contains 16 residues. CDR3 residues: CASSPLAGKAKNIQYF. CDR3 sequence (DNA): TGTGCCAGCAGTCCCCTAGCGGGGAAAGCCAAAAACATTCAGTACTTC.

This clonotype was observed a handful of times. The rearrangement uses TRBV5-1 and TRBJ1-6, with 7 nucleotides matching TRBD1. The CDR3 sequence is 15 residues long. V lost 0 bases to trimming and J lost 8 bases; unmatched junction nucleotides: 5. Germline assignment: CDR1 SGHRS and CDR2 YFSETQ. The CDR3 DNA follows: TGCGCCAGCAGCTTGGTTCAGGGGGGAGATTCACCCCTCCACTTT. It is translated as CASSLVQGGDSPLHF.

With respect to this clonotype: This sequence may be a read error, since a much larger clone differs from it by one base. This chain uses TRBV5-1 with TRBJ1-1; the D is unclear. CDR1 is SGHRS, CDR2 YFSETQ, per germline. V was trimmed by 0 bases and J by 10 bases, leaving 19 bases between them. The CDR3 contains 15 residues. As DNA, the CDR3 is TGCGCCAGCAGCTTGGGGAGGAACGACGCCTGGGGAGCTTTCTTT. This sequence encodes CASSLGRNDAWGAFF.

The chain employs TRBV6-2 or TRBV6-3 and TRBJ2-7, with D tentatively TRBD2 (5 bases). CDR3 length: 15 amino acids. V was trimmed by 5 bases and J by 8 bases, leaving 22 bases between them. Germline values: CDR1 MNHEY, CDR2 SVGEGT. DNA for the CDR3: TGTGCCAGCAGTACCTCCGAGGGAATTGGTGCGAAGCAGTACTTC. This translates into CASSTSEGIGAKQYF.

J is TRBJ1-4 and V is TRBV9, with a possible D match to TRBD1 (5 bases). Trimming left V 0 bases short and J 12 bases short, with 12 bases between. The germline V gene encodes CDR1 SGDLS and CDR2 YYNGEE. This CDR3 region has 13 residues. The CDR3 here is CASSVDVGEELFF. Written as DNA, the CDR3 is TGTGCCAGCAGCGTAGACGTAGGGGAGGAACTGTTTTTT.

For the CDR3, the DNA is TGTGCCAGTAGTATTGTGGCTAGCGGCTACAATGAGCAGTTCTTC. Protein: CASSIVASGYNEQFF. The V gene is TRBV19, the J gene TRBJ2-1; 7 nucleotides align to TRBD2. With 3 bases clipped from V and 3 bases from J, the junction kept 5 bases outside the gene matches. CDR1 and CDR2 from the germline V gene are LNHDA and SQIVND (reference sequence). The CDR3 totals 15 residues.

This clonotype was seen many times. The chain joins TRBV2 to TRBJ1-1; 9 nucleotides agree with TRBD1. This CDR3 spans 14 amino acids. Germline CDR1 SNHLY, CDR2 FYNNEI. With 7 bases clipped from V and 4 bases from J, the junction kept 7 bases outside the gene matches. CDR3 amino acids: CASNWDREGTEAFF. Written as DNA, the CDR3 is TGTGCCAGCAACTGGGACAGGGAGGGCACTGAAGCTTTCTTT.

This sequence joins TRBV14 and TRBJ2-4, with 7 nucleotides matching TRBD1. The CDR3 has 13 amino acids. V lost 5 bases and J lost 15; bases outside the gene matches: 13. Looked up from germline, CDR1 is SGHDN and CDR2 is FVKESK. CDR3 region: CASSYITGAPLYF. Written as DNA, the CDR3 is TGTGCCAGCAGCTACATCACAGGGGCCCCGTTGTACTTC.

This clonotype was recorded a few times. The CDR3 region is CASSADPPGGLRETQYF. CDR3 DNA: TGCGCCAGCAGCGCGGACCCCCCTGGGGGGCTCCGCGAGACCCAGTACTTC. This rearrangement joins TRBV10-1 to TRBJ2-5, with D perhaps assigned TRBD1 or TRBD2 (6 bases each). Trimming shortened V by 6 bases and J by 5 bases, and 25 bases separated the two germline ends. The CDR3 is made up of 17 amino acids. Germline CDR1 is WNHNN and CDR2 is SYGVQD (reference sequence).

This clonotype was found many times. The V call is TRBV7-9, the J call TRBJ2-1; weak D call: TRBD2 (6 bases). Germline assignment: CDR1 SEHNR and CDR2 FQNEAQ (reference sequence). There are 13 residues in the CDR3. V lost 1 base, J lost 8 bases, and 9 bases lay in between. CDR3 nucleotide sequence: TGTGCCAGCAGCTTAGTGGTAGCGGATGAGCAGTTCTTC. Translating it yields CASSLVVADEQFF. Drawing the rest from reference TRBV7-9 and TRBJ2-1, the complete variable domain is DTGVSQNPRHKITKRGQNVTFRCDPISEHNRLYWYRQTLGQGPEFLTYFQNEAQLEKSRLLSDRFSAERPKGSFSTLEIQRTEQGDSAMYLCASSLVVADEQFFGPGTRLTVL.

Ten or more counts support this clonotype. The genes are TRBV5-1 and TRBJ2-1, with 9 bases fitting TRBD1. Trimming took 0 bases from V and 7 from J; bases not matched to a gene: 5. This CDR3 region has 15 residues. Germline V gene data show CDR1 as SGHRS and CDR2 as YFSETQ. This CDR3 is CASSLAGTGRNEQFF. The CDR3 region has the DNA TGCGCCAGCAGCTTGGCGGGGACAGGGAGAAATGAGCAGTTCTTC.

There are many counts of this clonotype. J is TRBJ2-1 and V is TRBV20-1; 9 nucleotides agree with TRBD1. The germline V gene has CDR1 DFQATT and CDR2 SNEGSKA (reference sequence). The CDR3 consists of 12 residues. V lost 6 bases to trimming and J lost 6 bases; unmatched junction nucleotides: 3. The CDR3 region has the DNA TGCAGTGCACCGGACAGGGGCAATGAGCAGTTCTTC. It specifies CSAPDRGNEQFF.

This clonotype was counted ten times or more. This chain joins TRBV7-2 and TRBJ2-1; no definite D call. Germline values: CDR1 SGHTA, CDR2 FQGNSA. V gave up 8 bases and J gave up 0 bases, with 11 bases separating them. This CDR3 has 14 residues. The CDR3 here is CASVGTRSYNEQFF. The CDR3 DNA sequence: TGTGCCAGCGTGGGAACCCGCTCCTACAATGAGCAGTTCTTC.